The 3 T cell receptor beta chains below all came from one sample that was sequenced in a study of T cell responses to AZD1222 COVID-19 vaccine (dated by TCRdb to the early 2020s). The sample's time point label, in plain terms: about 28 days (+/-7) after the second vaccine dose. The protocol used for the library was the immunoSEQ multiplex PCR assay. Drawn from immuneACCESS, this table holds only the in-frame rearrangements with V and J called that TCRdb kept. Clones are partly lost; checked studies trace under half to an unresolved V gene and leave the rest unexplained. The sample records 150,000 to 200,000 clones, 87% of which are singletons. The ten largest account for 0.95% to 1.1% of the sample. Specimen: peripheral blood, collected 28 days after the second AZD1222 dose. The receptor set was obtained from an adult who received the AZD1222 COVID-19 vaccine.

The chain couples TRBV11-2 to TRBJ1-3; 8 bases agree with TRBD1. The CDR3 loop spans 16 amino acids. Germline assignment: CDR1 SGHAT and CDR2 FQNNGV. Trimming at V came to 0 bases and at J to 3 bases, leaving 4 bases not matched to a gene. The CDR3 DNA sequence: TGTGCCAGCAGCTTAGATCAGGGGGCGCGTGGAAACACCATATATTTT. Translated: CASSLDQGARGNTIYF.

V and J are TRBV6-5 and TRBJ1-4; TRBD1 aligns across 8 bases. Germline V CDR1 and CDR2: MNHEY, SVGAGI. The trim removed 8 bases at V and 8 bases at J, leaving 7 bases unmatched. The CDR3 is 13 amino acids. For the CDR3, the DNA is TGTGCCAGCGTCAGGGGGCACGGCGAAAAACTGTTTTTT. This encodes CASVRGHGEKLFF.

In its sample, this clone was seen a few times. The chain combines TRBV7-8 with TRBJ2-7; TRBD1 or TRBD2 may be the D gene (5 bases each). V lost 11 bases and J lost 0, with 23 bases in between. Germline lookup yields CDR1 SGHVS and CDR2 FQNEAQ. The length of the CDR3 is 16 residues. The CDR3 reads CASGDGIHLSSYEQYF. DNA of the CDR3: TGTGCCTCTGGGGACGGAATCCACCTGAGCTCCTACGAGCAGTACTTC. The full variable domain, completed using reference TRBV7-8 and TRBJ2-7, is GAGVSQSPRYKVAKRGQDVALRCDPISGHVSLFWYQQALGQGPEFLTYFQNEAQLDKSGLPSDRFFAERPEGSVSTLKIQRTQQEDSAVYLCASGDGIHLSSYEQYFGPGTRLTVT.